The clone carrying this T cell receptor beta chain has a handful of counts. Its antigen is still unknown. Expressed TCRB transcripts were sequenced because the isolated RNA had all been reverse transcribed beforehand. Clones were read by immunoSEQ multiplex PCR, and TCRdb kept only the in-frame ones, dropping some. The sample has approximately 70,000 clones; more than 45% are singletons. This sample stems from a study of beta chain features in type 1 diabetes. Overall study context: Patients and healthy donors were similar in age, gender and cell yields. Study conclusions and caveats: Naive, central memory and Treg TCRB repertoires seemed to resemble each other more closely in patients than they did in healthy donors. Type 1 diabetes patients had TCRB CDR3s that were shorter (moderately but significantly so) in all four CD4+ subsets. It was not settled here whether HLA type affects TCRB rearrangement.

CDR3 size: 15 residues. Per the germline V gene, CDR1 is SGHNT and CDR2 is YYREEE (reference sequence). Trimming pared 4 bases from V and 1 base from J, leaving 11 bases between. Sequenced input: central memory CD4+ T cells from blood. This TCR was recovered from a man aged 25-45 years with type 1 diabetes. V is TRBV5-4 and J is TRBJ2-2; D gene uncertain. CDR3 region: CASSQDPGNTGELFF. The CDR3 DNA sequence: TGTGCCAGCAGCCAAGATCCAGGGAACACCGGGGAGCTGTTTTTT. The complete variable domain, with remaining parts taken from reference TRBV5-4 and TRBJ2-2, reads ETGVTQSPTHLIKTRGQQVTLRCSSQSGHNTVSWYQQALGQGPQFIFQYYREEENGRGNFPPRFSGLQFPNYSSELNVNALELDDSALYLCASSQDPGNTGELFFGEGSRLTVL.